Sequencing of this T cell receptor (beta chain) was carried out in a study of cytomegalovirus exposure and HLA in healthy donors. General study findings and limits: The authors confirmed in vitro that a few CMV-associated chains were specific for CMV antigens. V segments that were indistinguishable, TRBV6-2 and TRBV6-3 among them, were omitted from analysis. 164 TCR beta chains were listed as cytomegalovirus-associated. Several of the most significant clusters were apparently associated with common viral pathogens in a later analysis.

Both 60 Vbeta primers and 13 Jbeta primers went into the PCR. Generated by immunoSEQ multiplex PCR, the TCRdb table keeps only in-frame clones and is missing some. The sample has under 200,000 clones; roughly two thirds are singletons. In regard to this clone: Its antigen is not identified.

Between the trimmed V and J ends, which lost 0 bases and 7 bases, there was a span of 13 bases. The CDR3 extends over 15 amino acids. Germline loops: CDR1 LNHNV, CDR2 YYDKDF (reference sequence). The TCR originated in a woman aged 18-29 years in good health and CMV-seropositive. The rearrangement links TRBV15 to TRBJ1-5; unclear D gene. Sequencing used PBMCs. The DNA of the CDR3 is TGTGCCACCAGCAGAGATTGGACTGGAGGGCAGCCCCAGCATTTT. Residues: CATSRDWTGGQPQHF.